This T cell receptor (beta chain) was found in a study of CD8+CD57+ T cells in acquired aplastic anemia. CDR3 length equals 13 residues. V lost 5 bases, J lost 3 bases, and 10 bases lay in between. CDR1 SGHAT and CDR2 FQNNGV come from the germline V gene. The sample holds one count of this clonotype. What it recognizes is unknown. Notes on the study in general: About 30 shared CD8+ CDR3s appeared highly expressed within patients' immunodominant clones.

Individuals selected for sequencing had exhibited CD8+CD57+ cell expansion on flow cytometry. Genomic DNA, serving as template, underwent TCR beta VDJ and CDR3 profiling. A single record per CDR3 protein comes from TCRdb applying MiXCR to the reads. The data contain approximately 100,000 distinct CDR3 sequences, around 62% of them singletons. The rearrangement joins TRBV11-2 to TRBJ2-5, with a tentative D call TRBD1 (5 bases). The specimen was sorted CD4+, CD8+, or CD8+CD57+ T cells (not recorded which) from PBMCs. The TCR was taken from a human donor with aplastic anemia. The CDR3 loop is CASSVTDKETQYF. The CDR3 DNA is TGTGCCAGCAGCGTGACAGATAAAGAGACCCAGTACTTC.